These T cell receptor beta chains were read from a single sample in a study of cytomegalovirus exposure and HLA in healthy donors. This table comes from immunoSEQ multiplex PCR, and its TCRdb copy is limited to in-frame clones, with some not included. The table includes 150,000 or so clones, just under 75% detected once. Sequenced sample: PBMCs. Source of these receptors: a woman aged 18-29 years in good health and CMV-seronegative. CDR3s include the opening cysteine and the closing phenylalanine or tryptophan. D genes are given only for firm matches. Size is stated for part of the rows, as once, few or many counts, or as a class when the clone is expanded.

v_gene,abundance,d_gene,j_gene,CDR3nt,CDR3aa
TRBV28,.,TRBD1,TRBJ2-7,TGTGCCAGCAGTTTCTTATCGGGGACAGGGTGGGTTGAGCAGTACTTC,CASSFLSGTGWVEQYF
TRBV27,few,.,TRBJ2-1,TGTGCCAGCAGCCTACTGGGAGCGACTTCTTACAATGAGCAGTTCTTC,CASSLLGATSYNEQFF
TRBV19,.,.,TRBJ1-4,TGTGCCAGTAGTCCCGCAAGGGAGCCCCTTTGGGAAAAACTGTTTTTT,CASSPAREPLWEKLFF
TRBV7-9,.,.,TRBJ1-2,TGTTCCAGCAGCCCACCGGGACTGGTAATTAACTATGGCTACACCTTC,CSSSPPGLVINYGYTF
TRBV6-1,.,.,TRBJ1-3,TGTGCCAGCAGTTTCGGGTCAACTGGAAACACCATATATTTT,CASSFGSTGNTIYF
TRBV27,.,.,TRBJ1-5,TGTGCCAGCAGCCCCGGGACACTCAACAATCAGCCCCAGCATTTT,CASSPGTLNNQPQHF
TRBV7-2,.,.,TRBJ1-1,TGTGCCAGCAGCTCACCTATCGGCGGCAGAGAGGCATCTGAAGCTTTCTTT,CASSSPIGGREASEAFF
TRBV6-4,once,TRBD2,TRBJ2-4,TGTGCCAGCATAAGTAGCGGGGGGGGTCGCGCCAAAAACATTCAGTACTTC,CASISSGGGRAKNIQYF
TRBV10-3,.,.,TRBJ2-7,TGTGCCATCAGGTACAGGGTTCGCTCCTACGAGCAGTACTTC,CAIRYRVRSYEQYF
TRBV4-3,.,TRBD2,TRBJ2-3,TGCGCCAGCAGCCAAGATTTACTAGCGGGAGAGGCAGATACGCAGTATTTT,CASSQDLLAGEADTQYF
TRBV19,.,TRBD1,TRBJ1-2,TGTGCCAGTAGTATCCAGGGGGCTAGGTATGGCTACACCTTC,CASSIQGARYGYTF